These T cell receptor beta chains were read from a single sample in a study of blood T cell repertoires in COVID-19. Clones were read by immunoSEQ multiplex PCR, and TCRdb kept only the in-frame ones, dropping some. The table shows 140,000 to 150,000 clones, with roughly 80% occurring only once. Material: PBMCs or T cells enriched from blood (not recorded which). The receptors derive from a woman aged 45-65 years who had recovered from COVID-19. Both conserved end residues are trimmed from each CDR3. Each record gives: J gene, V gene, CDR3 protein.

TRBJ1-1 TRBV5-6 ASSLSTEAF
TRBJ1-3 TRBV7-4 ASSLEYRWATGNTIY
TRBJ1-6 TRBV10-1 ASRDRGSSYNSPLH
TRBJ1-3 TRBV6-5 ARGEAGNTIY
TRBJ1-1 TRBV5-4 ASSLQGLHTEAF
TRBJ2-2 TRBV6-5 ASSSVSPGQGAELF
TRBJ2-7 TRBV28 ASTASAGGQYEQY
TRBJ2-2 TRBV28 ASSSPGQGIGELF
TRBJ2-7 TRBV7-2 ASSVYYEQY
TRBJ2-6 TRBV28 ASSPTGISFSGANVLT
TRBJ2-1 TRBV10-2 ASLYTRQGATTNEQF
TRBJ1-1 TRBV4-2 ASSPDRVEAF
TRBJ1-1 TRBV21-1 ASSKPGHHPSLNTEAF
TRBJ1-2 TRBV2 ASSEARQGASDYGYT
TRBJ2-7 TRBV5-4 ASSSQGYEQY
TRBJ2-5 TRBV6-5 ASILARETQY
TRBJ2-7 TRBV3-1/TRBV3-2 ASSRRDLHYEQY
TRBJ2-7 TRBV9 ASSVGGEALYEQY
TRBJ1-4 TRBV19 ASSIQSRGEKLF
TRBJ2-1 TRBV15 ATSLNTGLAQQYNEQF
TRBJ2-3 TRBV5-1 ASKELPSTDTQY
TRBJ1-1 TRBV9 ASSLTDSNTEAF
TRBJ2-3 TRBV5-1 ASNLIFRSDTQY
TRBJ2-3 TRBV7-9 ASSPWLPGGPLTDTQY
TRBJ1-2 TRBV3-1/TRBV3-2 ASSQSSGQGVIGYT
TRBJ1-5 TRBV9 ASSVGGGDNQPQH
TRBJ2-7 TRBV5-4 ASSLPGYEQY
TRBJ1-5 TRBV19 ASSRQAQPQH
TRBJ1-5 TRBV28 ASSSTGGKTEPQH
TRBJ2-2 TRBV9 ASSVDRGSLGTGELF
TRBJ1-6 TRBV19 ASSGAGVYNSPLH
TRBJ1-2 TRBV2 ASTAGGYYGYT
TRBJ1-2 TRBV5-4 ASSSSGREANYGYT
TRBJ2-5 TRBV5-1 ASSLGQGSSGITETQY
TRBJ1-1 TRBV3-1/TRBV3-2 ASSPTGLTEAF
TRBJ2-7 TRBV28 ASKVSGQGTYEQY
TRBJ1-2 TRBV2 ASRGDREGYT
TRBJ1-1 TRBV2 ATKQGMSTEAF
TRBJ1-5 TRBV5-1 ASSAGQGGTQPQH
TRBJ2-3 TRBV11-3 ASSQSTGSTDTQY
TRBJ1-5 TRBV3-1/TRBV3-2 ASSQGREAPPNQPQH
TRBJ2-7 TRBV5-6 ASSRGGHFSSYEQY
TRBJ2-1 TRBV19 ASSTTGLPYNEQF
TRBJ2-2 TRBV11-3 ASSLGSGTGGTGELF
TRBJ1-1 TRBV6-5 ASSYSRQGLEAF
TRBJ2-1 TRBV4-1 ASSQDRLQTYNEQF
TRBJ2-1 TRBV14 ASSQGSGGDNNEQF
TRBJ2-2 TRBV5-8 ASSLAREELF
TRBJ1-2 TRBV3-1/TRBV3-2 ASSRDRGGYT
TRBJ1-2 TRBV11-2 ASSLGGANYGYT
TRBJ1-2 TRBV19 ASSIIAGQGGGYT
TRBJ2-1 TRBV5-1 ASTHPGGSYNEQF
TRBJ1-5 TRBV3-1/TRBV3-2 ASSQVAGDQPQH
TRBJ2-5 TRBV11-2 ASSLGGHGGETQY
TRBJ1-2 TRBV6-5 ASRVTGGTYGYT
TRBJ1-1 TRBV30 AWSVRGWVNTEAF
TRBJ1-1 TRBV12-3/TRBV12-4 ASSFGGNTEAF